This record looks at one T cell receptor beta chain sequence and its context. The sample is drawn from a study of blood T cell repertoires in COVID-19. Study context: T cells, B-cell-depleted T cells, or PBMCs provided the cDNA or gDNA that served as material.

Germline V lookup: CDR1 SEHNR, CDR2 FQNEAQ (reference sequence). The CDR3 sequence is 15 residues long. Deletions cut 5 bases from V and 0 bases from J, with 13 bases between. How the authors handled the data: Estimated nucleated cell counts came from reference gene primer amplification. Clones were sequenced by immunoSEQ multiplex PCR, and TCRdb holds only the in-frame ones, with some missing. That table gives V, J and clone size, and the DNA gave D and trimming. Here the sample spans approximately 120,000 clones, 86% being singletons. The TCR was taken from a human donor in a cohort sampled during active COVID-19. Sequencing was carried out using peripheral blood. The chain joins TRBV7-9 to TRBJ1-1; no clear D gene. The DNA for the CDR3 is TGTGCCAGCAGCCCTGCGGGCAGCTTGAACACTGAAGCTTTCTTT. As protein: CASSPAGSLNTEAFF.